Sequencing of this T cell receptor beta chain was carried out in a study of blood T cell repertoires in COVID-19. About the study: Acute-phase and convalescent COVID-19 samples originated in the United States, Italy and Spain. The cDNA or gDNA used as material had been derived from T cells, B-cell-depleted T cells, or PBMCs.

The CDR3 has 16 residues. V dropped 4 bases and J dropped 0; count of bases not matched to a gene: 9. Germline V gene lookup returns CDR1 SGHNT and CDR2 YYREEE (reference sequence). Under the authors' procedure: Amplification from reference gene primers served as the basis for estimated nucleated cell counts. Data came from immunoSEQ multiplex PCR; TCRdb stores just in-frame clones and leaves some out. That table gives V, J and clone size, and the DNA gave D and trimming. The table shows fewer than 150,000 clones, with about 84% occurring only once. This clonotype was sampled from a human donor in a cohort sampled during active COVID-19. Sequencing was performed on peripheral blood. This chain connects TRBV5-4 to TRBJ2-7; TRBD2 matches at 8 bases. DNA of the CDR3: TGTGCCAGCAGCCCTCCGGGACGGGGGGGCTCCTACGAGCAGTACTTC. Protein product: CASSPPGRGGSYEQYF.